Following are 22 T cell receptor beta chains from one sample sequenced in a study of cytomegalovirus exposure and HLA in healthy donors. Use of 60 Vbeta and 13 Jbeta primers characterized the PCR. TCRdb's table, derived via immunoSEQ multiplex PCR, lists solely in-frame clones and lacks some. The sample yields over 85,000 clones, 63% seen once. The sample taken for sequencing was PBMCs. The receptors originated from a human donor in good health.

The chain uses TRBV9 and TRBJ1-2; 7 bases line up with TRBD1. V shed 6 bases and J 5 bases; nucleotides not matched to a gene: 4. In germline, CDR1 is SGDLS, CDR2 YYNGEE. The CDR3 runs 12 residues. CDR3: CASTGTDYGYTF. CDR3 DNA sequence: TGTGCCAGCACCGGGACAGATTATGGCTACACCTTC.

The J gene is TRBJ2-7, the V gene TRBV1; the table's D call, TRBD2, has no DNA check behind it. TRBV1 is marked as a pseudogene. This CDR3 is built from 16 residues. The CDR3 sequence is CTSSQWSGRDPYEQYF. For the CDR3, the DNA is TGCACCAGCAGCCAGTGGAGTGGGCGGGACCCCTACGAGCAGTACTTC.

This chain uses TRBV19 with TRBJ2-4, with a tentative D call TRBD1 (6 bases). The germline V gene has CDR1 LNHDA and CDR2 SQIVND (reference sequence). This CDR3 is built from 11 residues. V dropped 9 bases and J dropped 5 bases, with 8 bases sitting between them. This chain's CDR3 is CASRTENIQYF. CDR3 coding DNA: TGTGCCAGCCGGACAGAAAACATTCAGTACTTC. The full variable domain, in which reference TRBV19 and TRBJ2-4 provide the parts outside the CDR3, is DGGITQSPKYLFRKEGQNVTLSCEQNLNHDAMYWYRQDPGQGLRLIYYSQIVNDFQKGDIAEGYSVSREKKESFPLTVTSAQKNPTAFYLCASRTENIQYFGAGTRLSVL.

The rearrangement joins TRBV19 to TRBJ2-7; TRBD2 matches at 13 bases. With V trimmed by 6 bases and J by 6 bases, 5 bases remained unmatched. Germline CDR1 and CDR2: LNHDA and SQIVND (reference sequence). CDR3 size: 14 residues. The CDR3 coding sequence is TGTGCCAGTAGCCCGGGACTAGCGGGACCCGAGCAGTACTTC. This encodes CASSPGLAGPEQYF.

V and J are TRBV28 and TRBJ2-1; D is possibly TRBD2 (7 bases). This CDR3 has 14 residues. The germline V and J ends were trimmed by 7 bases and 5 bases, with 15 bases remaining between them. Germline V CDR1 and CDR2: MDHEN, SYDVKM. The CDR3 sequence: CASTKGGAHNEQFF. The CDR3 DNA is TGTGCCAGCACTAAGGGGGGGGCACACAATGAGCAGTTCTTC.

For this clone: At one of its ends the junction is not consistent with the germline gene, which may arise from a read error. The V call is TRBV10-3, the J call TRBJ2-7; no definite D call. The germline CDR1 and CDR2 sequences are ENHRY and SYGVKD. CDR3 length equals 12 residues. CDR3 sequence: CAISNDSHEQYF. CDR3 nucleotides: TGTGCCATCAGTAACGACTCCCACGAGCAGTACTTC.

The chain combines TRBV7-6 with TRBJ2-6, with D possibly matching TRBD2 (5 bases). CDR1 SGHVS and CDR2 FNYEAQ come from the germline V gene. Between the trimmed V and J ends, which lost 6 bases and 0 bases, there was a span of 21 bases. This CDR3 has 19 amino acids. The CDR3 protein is CASSPTLGRYSSGANVLTF. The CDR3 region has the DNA TGTGCCAGCAGTCCTACCCTAGGGAGATACTCCTCTGGGGCCAACGTCCTGACTTTC.

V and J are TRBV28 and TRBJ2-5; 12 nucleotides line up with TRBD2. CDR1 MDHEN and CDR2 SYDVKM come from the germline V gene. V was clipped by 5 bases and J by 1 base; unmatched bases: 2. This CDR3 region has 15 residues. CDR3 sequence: CASSGLAGLQETQYF. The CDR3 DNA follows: TGTGCCAGCAGTGGACTAGCGGGGCTCCAAGAGACCCAGTACTTC.

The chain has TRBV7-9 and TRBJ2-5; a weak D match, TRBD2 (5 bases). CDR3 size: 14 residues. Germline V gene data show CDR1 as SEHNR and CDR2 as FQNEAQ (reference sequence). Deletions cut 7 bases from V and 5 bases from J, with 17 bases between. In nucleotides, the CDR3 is TGTGCCAGCACGGCGGGTCTAGGTTGGGAGACCCAGTACTTC. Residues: CASTAGLGWETQYF.

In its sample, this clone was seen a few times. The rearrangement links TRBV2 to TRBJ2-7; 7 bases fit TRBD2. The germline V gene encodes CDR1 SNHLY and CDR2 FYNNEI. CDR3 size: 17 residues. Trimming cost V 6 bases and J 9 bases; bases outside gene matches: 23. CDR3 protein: CASSRTEREHSLSGQYF. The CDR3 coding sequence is TGTGCCAGCAGCCGTACTGAGCGGGAACACTCTCTTTCTGGGCAGTACTTC.

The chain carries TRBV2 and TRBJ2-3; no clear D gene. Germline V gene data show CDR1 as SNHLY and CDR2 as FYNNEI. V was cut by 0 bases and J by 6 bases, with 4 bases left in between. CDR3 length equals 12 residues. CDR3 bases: TGTGCCAGCAGTGAAGCTCCGGATACGCAGTATTTT. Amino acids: CASSEAPDTQYF.

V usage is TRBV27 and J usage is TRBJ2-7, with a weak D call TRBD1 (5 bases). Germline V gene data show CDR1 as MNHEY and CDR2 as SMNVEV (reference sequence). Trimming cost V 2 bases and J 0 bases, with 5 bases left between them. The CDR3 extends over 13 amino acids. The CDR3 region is CASSLRGSYEQYF. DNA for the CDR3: TGTGCCAGCAGTTTAAGGGGCTCCTACGAGCAGTACTTC.

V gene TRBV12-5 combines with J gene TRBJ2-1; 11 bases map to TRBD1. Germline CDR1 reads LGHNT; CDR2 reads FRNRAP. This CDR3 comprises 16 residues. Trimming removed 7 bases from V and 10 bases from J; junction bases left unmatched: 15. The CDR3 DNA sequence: TGTGCTAGTGCCGTGGACAGGGGGCGCCTCGGGACCGAGCAGTTCTTC. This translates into CASAVDRGRLGTEQFF.

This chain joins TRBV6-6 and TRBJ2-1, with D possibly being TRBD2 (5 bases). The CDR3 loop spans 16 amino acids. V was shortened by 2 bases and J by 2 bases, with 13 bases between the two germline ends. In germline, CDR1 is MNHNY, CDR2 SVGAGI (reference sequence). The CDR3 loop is CASSYAAYGAYNEQFF. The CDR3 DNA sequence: TGTGCCAGCAGTTACGCAGCGTACGGGGCCTACAATGAGCAGTTCTTC.

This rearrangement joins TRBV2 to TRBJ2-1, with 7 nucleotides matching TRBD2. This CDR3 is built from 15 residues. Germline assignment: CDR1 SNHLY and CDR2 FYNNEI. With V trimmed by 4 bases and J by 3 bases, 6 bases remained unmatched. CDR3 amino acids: CASSALAEGYNEQFF. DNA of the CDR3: TGTGCCAGCAGTGCCCTAGCGGAGGGCTACAATGAGCAGTTCTTC. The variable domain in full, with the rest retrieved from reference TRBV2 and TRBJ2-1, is EPEVTQTPSHQVTQMGQEVILRCVPISNHLYFYWYRQILGQKVEFLVSFYNNEISEKSEIFDDQFSVERPDGSNFTLKIRSTKLEDSAMYFCASSALAEGYNEQFFGPGTRLTVL.

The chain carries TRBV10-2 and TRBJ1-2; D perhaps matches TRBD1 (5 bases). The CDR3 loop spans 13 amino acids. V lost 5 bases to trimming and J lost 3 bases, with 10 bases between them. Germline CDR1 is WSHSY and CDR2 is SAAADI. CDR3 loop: CASSPGFYYGYTF. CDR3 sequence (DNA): TGCGCCAGCAGTCCAGGGTTTTACTATGGCTACACCTTC.

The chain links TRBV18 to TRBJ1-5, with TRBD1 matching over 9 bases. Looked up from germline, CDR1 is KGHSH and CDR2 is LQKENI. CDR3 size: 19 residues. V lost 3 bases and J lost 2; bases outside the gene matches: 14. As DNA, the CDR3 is TGTGCCAGCTCACCCCTCCCACAGGGGGCGCTTCTTGGCAATCAGCCCCAGCATTTT. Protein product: CASSPLPQGALLGNQPQHF.

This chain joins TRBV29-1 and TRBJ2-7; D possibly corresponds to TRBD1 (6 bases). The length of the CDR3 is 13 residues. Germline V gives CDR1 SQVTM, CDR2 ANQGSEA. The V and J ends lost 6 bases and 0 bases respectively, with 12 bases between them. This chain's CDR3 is CSVPKDSSYEQYF. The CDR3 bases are TGCAGCGTCCCCAAGGACAGCTCCTACGAGCAGTACTTC.

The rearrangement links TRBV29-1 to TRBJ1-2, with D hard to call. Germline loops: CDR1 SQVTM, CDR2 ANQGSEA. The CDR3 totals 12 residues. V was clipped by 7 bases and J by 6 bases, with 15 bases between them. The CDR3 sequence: CSAPLSYDGYTF. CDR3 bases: TGCAGCGCCCCTCTTAGTTATGATGGCTACACCTTC.

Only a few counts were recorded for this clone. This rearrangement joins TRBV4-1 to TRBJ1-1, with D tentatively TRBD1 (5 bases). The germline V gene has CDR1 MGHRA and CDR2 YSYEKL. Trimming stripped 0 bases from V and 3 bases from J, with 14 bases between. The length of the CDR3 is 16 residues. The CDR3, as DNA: TGCGCCAGCAGCCAAGAGAAGGGGCGCAGGGACACTGAAGCTTTCTTT. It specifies CASSQEKGRRDTEAFF.

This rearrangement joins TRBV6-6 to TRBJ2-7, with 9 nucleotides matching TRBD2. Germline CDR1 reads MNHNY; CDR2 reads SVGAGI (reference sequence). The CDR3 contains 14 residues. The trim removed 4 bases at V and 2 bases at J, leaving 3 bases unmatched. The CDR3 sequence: CASSFPSGAYEQYF. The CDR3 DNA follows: TGTGCCAGCAGTTTTCCTAGCGGGGCCTACGAGCAGTACTTC.

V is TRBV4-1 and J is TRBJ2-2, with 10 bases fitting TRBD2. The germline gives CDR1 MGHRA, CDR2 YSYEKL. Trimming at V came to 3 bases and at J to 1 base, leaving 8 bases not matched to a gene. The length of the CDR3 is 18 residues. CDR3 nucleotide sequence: TGCGCCAGCAGCCAGGTAGGGCTAGCGGGGGAGAACACCGGGGAGCTGTTTTTT. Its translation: CASSQVGLAGENTGELFF.